This T cell receptor (beta chain) was sequenced for a study of OX40 agonist ivuxolimab in advanced cancers. TCRdb's copy holds only in-frame clones and misses some; the assay was immunoSEQ multiplex PCR. The repertoire consists of roughly 69,000 clones, with 84% occurring once and the leading ten covering 9.8%. Germline CDR1 SGHVS, CDR2 FQNEAQ. V lost 5 bases to trimming and J lost 0 bases, with 17 bases between them. The CDR3 is made up of 16 amino acids. The sequence derives from an adult with an advanced solid tumor such as melanoma, head and neck, liver or kidney cancer. J is TRBJ2-7 and V is TRBV7-8; weak D call: TRBD2 (6 bases). Sequences were derived from CD4+ or CD8+ T cells sorted from blood, sampled in a trial of the OX40 agonist ivuxolimab. The CDR3 sequence: CASSPRPRRGSYEQYF. CDR3 DNA: TGTGCCAGCAGCCCCCGGCCGCGGAGGGGCTCCTACGAGCAGTACTTC. The variable domain in full, with the rest retrieved from reference TRBV7-8 and TRBJ2-7, is GAGVSQSPRYKVAKRGQDVALRCDPISGHVSLFWYQQALGQGPEFLTYFQNEAQLDKSGLPSDRFFAERPEGSVSTLKIQRTQQEDSAVYLCASSPRPRRGSYEQYFGPGTRLTVT.